This T cell receptor (beta chain) comes out of a study of Ad26.COV2.S vaccination and SARS-CoV-2 variants. Germline CDR1 and CDR2: KGHSH and LQKENI. The CDR3 consists of 16 residues. The V end was cut by 3 bases, the J end by 0 bases, with 11 bases between. Generated by immunoSEQ multiplex PCR, the TCRdb table keeps only in-frame clones and is missing some. Counted here are fewer than 400,000 clones, about 86% occurring once; the ten biggest clones make up less than 2%. Study results and caveats: Post-vaccination spike-specific CD8+ and CD4+ T cell responses reportedly had substantial breadth.

Regarding this clone: Its antigen remains unidentified.

Described treatment: roughly 20 received Ad26.COV2.S at low or high dose, single or two shots; roughly five received placebo; per-sample allocation not given. Repertoires come from day 63 after the first vaccine or placebo injection. Its platform was an Ad26 vector, and its expressed antigen was Wuhan-strain SARS-CoV-2 spike. This sample comprised peripheral blood, obtained in a trial of Ad26.COV2.S vaccine versus placebo. The chain uses TRBV18 and TRBJ2-2, with TRBD1 as a possible D gene (6 bases). This sequence was found in a person between 18 and 59 years old who received the Ad26.COV2.S COVID-19 vaccine or a placebo. DNA for the CDR3: TGTGCCAGCTCACCGATGGACAGTGCGAACACCGGGGAGCTGTTTTTT. Translation gives CASSPMDSANTGELFF.